This passage covers 25 T cell receptor beta chains from one sample sequenced in a study of blood T cell repertoires in COVID-19. Method: immunoSEQ multiplex PCR; TCRdb's copy keeps in-frame clones and lacks some. The repertoire holds under 150,000 clones, more than 65% seen once, with under 5% in the top ten. The source material was peripheral blood. These receptors came from a woman aged 55-69 years with acute or convalescent COVID-19.

This clone was observed a few times. The chain joins TRBV7-9 to TRBJ1-6; D call uncertain. This CDR3 is built from 12 residues. Trimming left V 1 base short and J 14 bases short, with 9 bases between. Germline-derived CDR1 and CDR2 are SEHNR and FQNEAQ (reference sequence). CDR3 nucleotides: TGTGCCAGCAGCTTAGGCGCTTATACCCTCCACTTT. As protein: CASSLGAYTLHF.

The chain carries TRBV3-1 (or the pseudogene TRBV3-2) and TRBJ2-1; 12 bases line up with TRBD2. Germline V gene lookup returns CDR1 LGHDT and CDR2 YNNKEL (reference sequence). Losses at the gene ends were 3 bases for V and 7 bases for J; bases not matched to a gene: 4. This CDR3 comprises 15 residues. CDR3 sequence (DNA): TGTGCCAGCAGCCAGACTAGCGGGAGAATGAATGAGCAGTTCTTC. It specifies CASSQTSGRMNEQFF.

The chain carries TRBV11-3 and TRBJ2-7; 9 bases line up with TRBD2. The CDR3 is 17 amino acids. CDR1 SGHNT and CDR2 YENEEA come from the germline V gene. Trimming removed 4 bases from V and 6 bases from J; junction bases left unmatched: 16. The CDR3 loop reads CASSYSSPTSGPCEQYF. The CDR3 bases are TGTGCCAGCAGCTACAGCTCCCCGACTAGCGGACCCTGCGAGCAGTACTTC.

The J gene is TRBJ1-2, the V gene TRBV6-5; 11 bases map to TRBD1. CDR3 size: 14 residues. Per germline, CDR1 MNHEY and CDR2 SVGAGI. The V segment lost 10 bases and the J segment 8 bases; nucleotides outside the gene matches: 12. The CDR3: CATRTGGQGSGYTF. The CDR3 DNA follows: TGTGCCACCAGGACAGGGGGCCAGGGGAGCGGCTACACCTTC.

CDR3: CASRGGSGNTIYF. The DNA for the CDR3 is TGCGCCAGCCGAGGGGGCTCTGGAAACACCATATATTTT. The genes are TRBV5-1 and TRBJ1-3; TRBD1 is a possible D gene (6 bases). The CDR3 covers 13 residues. Per germline, CDR1 SGHRS and CDR2 YFSETQ. V was shortened by 7 bases and J by 0 bases, with 8 bases between the two germline ends.

This clone was counted only a few times. The rearrangement links TRBV10-3 to TRBJ2-2, with 9 bases that match TRBD1. V trimming: 6 bases; J trimming: 5 bases; junction bases outside the gene matches: 7. CDR1 is ENHRY and CDR2 is SYGVKD in the germline V gene. The CDR3 runs to 15 residues. CDR3 nucleotide sequence: TGTGCCATCAGGACCGGGACAGGGAATACCGGGGAGCTGTTTTTT. Its protein product is CAIRTGTGNTGELFF.

This chain links TRBV24-1 with TRBJ2-5; 7 bases match TRBD2. The germline V gene encodes CDR1 KGHDR and CDR2 SFDVKD. V lost 4 bases to trimming and J lost 5 bases; unmatched junction nucleotides: 12. CDR3 length: 16 residues. CDR3 DNA sequence: TGTGCCACCAGTGAGGCGGGACGCGGGAGAGAGGAGACCCAGTACTTC. Translated, it gives CATSEAGRGREETQYF.

The chain employs TRBV28 and TRBJ1-2, with TRBD1 identical over 7 bases. The V segment lost 11 bases and the J segment 5 bases; nucleotides outside the gene matches: 5. This CDR3 has 11 residues. Germline CDR1 is MDHEN and CDR2 is SYDVKM. The CDR3 loop reads CAGATGYGYTF. CDR3 nucleotides: TGTGCCGGGGCGACAGGGTATGGCTACACCTTC.

This clone was counted a single time. This chain joins TRBV19 and TRBJ2-1, with 10 bases matching TRBD2. The CDR3 has 17 residues. Trimming removed 2 bases from V and 4 bases from J; junction bases left unmatched: 8. Germline V CDR1 and CDR2: LNHDA, SQIVND (reference sequence). Here the CDR3 reads CASSILASGRSYNEQFF. The DNA for the CDR3 is TGTGCCAGTAGTATACTGGCTAGCGGGAGATCATACAATGAGCAGTTCTTC. Based on the CDR3 plus reference TRBV19 and TRBJ2-1, the full variable domain is DGGITQSPKYLFRKEGQNVTLSCEQNLNHDAMYWYRQDPGQGLRLIYYSQIVNDFQKGDIAEGYSVSREKKESFPLTVTSAQKNPTAFYLCASSILASGRSYNEQFFGPGTRLTVL.

V gene TRBV5-4 combines with J gene TRBJ2-5; 12 nucleotides line up with TRBD2. CDR1 SGHNT and CDR2 YYREEE come from the germline V gene (reference sequence). The CDR3 runs to 19 residues. Unmatched junction bases numbered 15, after V lost 2 bases and J lost 4 bases. The CDR3 bases are TGTGCCAGCAGCTTCGAAATCCTAGCGGGAGGGCCGGGGAGAGAGACCCAGTACTTC. This translates into CASSFEILAGGPGRETQYF.

This sequence joins TRBV5-1 and TRBJ2-7; a weak D match, TRBD2 (5 bases). V lost 6 bases and J 1 base, leaving 14 bases between the germline ends. Germline V gene sequence: CDR1 SGHRS, CDR2 YFSETQ. The CDR3 is 14 residues long. CDR3 protein: CASTMGPGSYEQYF. The DNA for the CDR3 is TGCGCCAGCACCATGGGCCCGGGATCCTACGAGCAGTACTTC.

The J gene is TRBJ2-5, the V gene TRBV12-5; D possibly corresponds to TRBD2 (6 bases). This CDR3 is built from 15 residues. V lost 2 bases, J lost 7 bases, and 17 bases lay in between. Germline CDR1 LGHNT, CDR2 FRNRAP. In DNA, the CDR3 is TGTGCTAGTGGTTTGACACCGGGGCCCGGGGGGACCCAGTACTTC. Translation: CASGLTPGPGGTQYF.

CDR3 nucleotide sequence: TGTGCCAGCAGCCTTACAGGTAGCATGAACACTGAAGCTTTCTTT. This sequence encodes CASSLTGSMNTEAFF. The chain recombines TRBV9 with TRBJ1-1; D may be TRBD1 (5 bases). The CDR3 is 15 amino acids. CDR1 and CDR2 (germline): SGDLS, YYNGEE. The germline V and J ends were trimmed by 4 bases and 0 bases, with 13 bases remaining between them.

The rearrangement joins TRBV7-9 to TRBJ1-1; 9 bases line up with TRBD1. Germline CDR1 is SEHNR and CDR2 is FQNEAQ (reference sequence). The CDR3 length is 16 residues. Trimming removed 5 bases from V and 5 bases from J; junction bases left unmatched: 12. CDR3 residues: CASSTGTGIERTEAFF. The CDR3 nucleotides read TGTGCCAGCAGCACCGGGACAGGGATTGAGAGAACTGAAGCTTTCTTT.

This chain joins TRBV10-3 and TRBJ2-2; 8 nucleotides agree with TRBD2. Germline lookup yields CDR1 ENHRY and CDR2 SYGVKD. Germline trimming cut 7 bases from V and 4 bases from J; bases unmatched to any gene: 14. The CDR3 runs 17 residues. In DNA form, the CDR3 reads TGTGCCATCACCGACCCGGGACTAGGGGACCCCACCGGGGAGCTGTTTTTT. It yields the protein CAITDPGLGDPTGELFF.

The V gene is TRBV13, the J gene TRBJ2-7, with 7 bases identical to TRBD1. The CDR3 spans 15 residues. The germline V gene has CDR1 PRHDT and CDR2 FYEKMQ (reference sequence). The V gene end was trimmed by 2 bases and the J gene end by 6 bases; junction bases not matched to a gene: 10. CDR3 region: CASSLTRQGQGEQYF. The CDR3 DNA follows: TGTGCCAGCAGCTTAACCAGACAGGGTCAGGGCGAGCAGTACTTC. Full variable domain (rest looked up from reference TRBV13 and TRBJ2-7): AAGVIQSPRHLIKEKRETATLKCYPIPRHDTVYWYQQGPGQDPQFLISFYEKMQSDKGSIPDRFSAQQFSDYHSELNMSSLELGDSALYFCASSLTRQGQGEQYFGPGTRLTVT.

The chain has TRBV11-2 and TRBJ2-1; possible D gene TRBD2, 5 bases. V shed 5 bases and J shed 3 bases, with 14 bases lying between them. This CDR3 is built from 15 residues. The V gene's germline CDR1 is SGHAT and CDR2 FQNNGV. CDR3 amino acids: CASSPRSGNYNEQFF. DNA of the CDR3: TGTGCCAGCAGCCCCAGGAGCGGCAACTACAATGAGCAGTTCTTC.

The genes are TRBV27 and TRBJ2-2; no clear D. V was trimmed by 8 bases and J by 1 base, leaving 11 bases between them. Germline V gives CDR1 MNHEY, CDR2 SMNVEV (reference sequence). The CDR3 spans 14 residues. The CDR3, as DNA: TGTGCCAGCTCTTTGGCGGAGAACACCGGGGAGCTGTTTTTT. This translates into CASSLAENTGELFF.

V and J are TRBV25-1 and TRBJ1-1; perhaps TRBD1 as D (6 bases). Germline V gives CDR1 MGHDK, CDR2 SYGVNS. The V end lost 4 bases, the J end lost 1 base, and 10 bases lay between the germline ends. The CDR3 runs 14 residues. Here the CDR3 reads CASSATGTNTEAFF. The CDR3, as DNA: TGTGCCAGCAGTGCAACAGGGACGAACACTGAAGCTTTCTTT.

In its sample, this clone was seen a few times. J is TRBJ2-2 and V is TRBV5-1, with 8 nucleotides matching TRBD1. In germline, CDR1 is SGHRS, CDR2 YFSETQ. Trimming removed 5 bases from V and 1 base from J; junction bases left unmatched: 7. The CDR3 runs 16 residues. The CDR3 reads CASRNPGQGNTGELFF. The DNA of the CDR3 is TGCGCCAGCAGAAACCCCGGACAGGGGAACACCGGGGAGCTGTTTTTT.

The rearrangement uses TRBV27 and TRBJ1-4, with D perhaps TRBD1 (6 bases). Trimming left V 5 bases short and J 7 bases short, with 17 bases between. This CDR3 contains 15 residues. Per germline, CDR1 MNHEY and CDR2 SMNVEV (reference sequence). As DNA, the CDR3 is TGTGCCAGCAGTCTTCAACAGGGTTTTGGTGAAAAACTGTTTTTT. It translates to CASSLQQGFGEKLFF.

This rearrangement joins TRBV5-1 to TRBJ2-1, with 7 bases lining up with TRBD1. The junction had 7 bases not matched to a gene; V was cut back by 2 bases and J by 8 bases. Germline CDR1 is SGHRS and CDR2 is YFSETQ. The CDR3 length is 14 residues. The DNA of the CDR3 is TGCGCCAGCAGCTTAGGACAGGCCAGGGATGAGCAGTTCTTC. Its translation is CASSLGQARDEQFF.

This sequence joins TRBV10-3 and TRBJ2-2; TRBD1 matches 12 bases. CDR1 ENHRY and CDR2 SYGVKD come from the germline V gene. V dropped 6 bases and J dropped 6; count of bases not matched to a gene: 5. The CDR3 spans 15 residues. CDR3 in DNA: TGTGCCATCAGCAAGGGACAGGGGGCGTCCGGGGAGCTGTTTTTT. Encoded protein: CAISKGQGASGELFF.

The chain carries TRBV28 and TRBJ2-5, with a possible D match to TRBD1 (6 bases). The CDR3 sequence is 14 residues long. Germline CDR1 is MDHEN and CDR2 is SYDVKM. V lost 6 bases, J lost 4 bases, and 15 bases lay in between. The CDR3, as DNA: TGTGCCAGCAGCTCGCGACAGGTCCGAGAGACCCAGTACTTC. It translates to CASSSRQVRETQYF.

CDR3 bases: TGTGCCAGCAGCTTGCTGGCGGGATCTGAAGCTTTCTTT. It encodes CASSLLAGSEAFF. The V and J genes are TRBV5-5 and TRBJ1-1; unclear D gene. The length of the CDR3 is 13 residues. Germline V gene data show CDR1 as SGHKS and CDR2 as YYEKEE (reference sequence). The ends were cut back, 1 base at V and 6 bases at J, with 10 bases in the middle. Based on the CDR3 plus reference TRBV5-5 and TRBJ1-1, the full variable domain is DAGVTQSPTHLIKTRGQQVTLRCSPISGHKSVSWYQQVLGQGPQFIFQYYEKEERGRGNFPDRFSARQFPNYSSELNVNALLLGDSALYLCASSLLAGSEAFFGQGTRLTVV.